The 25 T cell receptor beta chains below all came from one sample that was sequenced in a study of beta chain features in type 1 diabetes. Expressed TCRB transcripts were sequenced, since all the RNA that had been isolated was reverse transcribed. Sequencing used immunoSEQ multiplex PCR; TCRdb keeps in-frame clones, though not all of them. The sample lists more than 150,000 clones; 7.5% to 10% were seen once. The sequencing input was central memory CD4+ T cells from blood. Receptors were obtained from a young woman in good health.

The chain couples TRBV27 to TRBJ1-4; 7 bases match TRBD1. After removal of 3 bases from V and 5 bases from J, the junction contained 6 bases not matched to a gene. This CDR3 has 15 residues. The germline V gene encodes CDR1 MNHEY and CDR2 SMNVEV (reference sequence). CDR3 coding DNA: TGTGCCAGCAGTTTGAGGGGGCTGTTAAATGAAAAACTGTTTTTT. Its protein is CASSLRGLLNEKLFF.

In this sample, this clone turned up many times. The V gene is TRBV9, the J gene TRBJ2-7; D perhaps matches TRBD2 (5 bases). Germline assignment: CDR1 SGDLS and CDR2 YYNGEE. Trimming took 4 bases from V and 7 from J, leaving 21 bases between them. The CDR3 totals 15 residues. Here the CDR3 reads CASSPSERSALEQYF. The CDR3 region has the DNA TGTGCCAGCAGCCCCTCTGAGCGGTCGGCGCTTGAGCAGTACTTC.

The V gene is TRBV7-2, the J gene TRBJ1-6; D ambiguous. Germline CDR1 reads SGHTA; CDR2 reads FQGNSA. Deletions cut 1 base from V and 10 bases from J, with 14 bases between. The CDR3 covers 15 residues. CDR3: CASSLDLGVLSPLHF. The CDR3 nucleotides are TGTGCCAGCAGCTTAGATCTGGGAGTGTTATCACCCCTCCACTTT.

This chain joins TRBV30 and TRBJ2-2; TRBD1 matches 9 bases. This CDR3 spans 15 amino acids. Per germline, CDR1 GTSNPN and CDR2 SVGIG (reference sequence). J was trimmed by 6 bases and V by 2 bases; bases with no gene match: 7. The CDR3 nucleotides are TGTGCCTGGAGTACGGGACAGGGTAGTGCCGGGGAGCTGTTTTTT. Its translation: CAWSTGQGSAGELFF.

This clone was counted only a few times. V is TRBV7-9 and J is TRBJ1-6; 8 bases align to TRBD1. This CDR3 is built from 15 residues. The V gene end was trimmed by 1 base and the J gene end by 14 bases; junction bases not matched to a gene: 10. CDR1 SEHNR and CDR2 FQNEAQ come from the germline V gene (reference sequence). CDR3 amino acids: CASSLEPRGLGALHF. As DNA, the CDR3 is TGTGCCAGCAGCTTAGAGCCCAGGGGGCTTGGGGCCCTCCACTTT.

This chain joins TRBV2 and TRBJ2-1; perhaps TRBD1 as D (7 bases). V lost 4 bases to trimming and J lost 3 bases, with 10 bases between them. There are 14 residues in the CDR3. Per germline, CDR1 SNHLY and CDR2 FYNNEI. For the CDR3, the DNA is TGTGCCAGCAGTGGTCAGGGGGGCTACAATGAGCAGTTCTTC. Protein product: CASSGQGGYNEQFF.

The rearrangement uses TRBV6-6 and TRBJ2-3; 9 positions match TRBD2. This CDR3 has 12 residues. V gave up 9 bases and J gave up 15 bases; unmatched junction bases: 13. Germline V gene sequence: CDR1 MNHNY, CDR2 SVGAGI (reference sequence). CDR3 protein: CASSGAGGQEYF. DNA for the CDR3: TGTGCCAGTTCCGGGGCGGGGGGGCAGGAATATTTT.

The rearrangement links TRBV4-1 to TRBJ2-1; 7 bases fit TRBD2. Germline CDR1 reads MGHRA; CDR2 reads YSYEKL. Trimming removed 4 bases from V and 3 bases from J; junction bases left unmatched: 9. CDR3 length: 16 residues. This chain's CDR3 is CASSPRGGVIYNEQFF. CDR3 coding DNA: TGCGCCAGCAGCCCACGGGGAGGGGTTATCTACAATGAGCAGTTCTTC.

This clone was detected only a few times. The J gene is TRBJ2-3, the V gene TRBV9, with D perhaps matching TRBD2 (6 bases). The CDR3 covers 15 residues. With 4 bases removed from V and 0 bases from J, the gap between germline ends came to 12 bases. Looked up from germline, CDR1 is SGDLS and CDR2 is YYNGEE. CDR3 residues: CASSQAGYSTDTQYF. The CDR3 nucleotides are TGTGCCAGCAGCCAGGCGGGGTATAGCACAGATACGCAGTATTTT.

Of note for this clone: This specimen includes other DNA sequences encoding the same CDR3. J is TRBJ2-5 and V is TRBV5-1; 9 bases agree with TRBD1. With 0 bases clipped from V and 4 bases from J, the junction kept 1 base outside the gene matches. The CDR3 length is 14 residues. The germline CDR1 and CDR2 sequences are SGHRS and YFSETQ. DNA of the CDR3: TGCGCCAGCAGCTTGGGACAGGGGGGAGAGACCCAGTACTTC. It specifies CASSLGQGGETQYF.

The CDR3, as DNA: TGTGCCACCAGCAGAGAGAGAGGGTCCTACGAGCAGTACTTC. As protein: CATSRERGSYEQYF. The rearrangement joins TRBV15 to TRBJ2-7, with D possibly TRBD2 on 5 matching bases. The germline gives CDR1 LNHNV, CDR2 YYDKDF (reference sequence). The CDR3 extends over 14 amino acids. The germline V and J ends were trimmed by 0 bases and 1 base, with 7 bases remaining between them.

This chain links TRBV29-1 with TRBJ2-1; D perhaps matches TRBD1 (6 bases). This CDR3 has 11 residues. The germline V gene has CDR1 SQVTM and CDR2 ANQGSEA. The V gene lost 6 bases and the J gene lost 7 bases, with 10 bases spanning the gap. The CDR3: CSVQTGNEQFF. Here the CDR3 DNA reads TGCAGCGTCCAGACAGGAAATGAGCAGTTCTTC.

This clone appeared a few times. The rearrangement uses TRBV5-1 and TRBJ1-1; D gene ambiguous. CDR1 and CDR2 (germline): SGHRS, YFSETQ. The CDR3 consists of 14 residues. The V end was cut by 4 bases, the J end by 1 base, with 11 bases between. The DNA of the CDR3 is TGCGCCAGCAGCCTTTACAGCGGGAACACTGAAGCTTTCTTT. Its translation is CASSLYSGNTEAFF.

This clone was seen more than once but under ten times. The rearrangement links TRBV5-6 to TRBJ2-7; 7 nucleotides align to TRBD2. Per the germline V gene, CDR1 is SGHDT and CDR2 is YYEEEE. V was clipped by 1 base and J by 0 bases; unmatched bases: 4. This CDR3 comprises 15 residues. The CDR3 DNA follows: TGTGCCAGCAGCTTGTTTCTAGCGGACTCCTACGAGCAGTACTTC. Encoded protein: CASSLFLADSYEQYF.

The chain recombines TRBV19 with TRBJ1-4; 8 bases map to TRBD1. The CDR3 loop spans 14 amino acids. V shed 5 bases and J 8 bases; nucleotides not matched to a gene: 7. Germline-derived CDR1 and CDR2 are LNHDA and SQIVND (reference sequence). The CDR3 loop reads CASSSQGDYEKLFF. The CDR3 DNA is TGTGCCAGTAGTTCACAGGGGGATTACGAAAAACTGTTTTTT.

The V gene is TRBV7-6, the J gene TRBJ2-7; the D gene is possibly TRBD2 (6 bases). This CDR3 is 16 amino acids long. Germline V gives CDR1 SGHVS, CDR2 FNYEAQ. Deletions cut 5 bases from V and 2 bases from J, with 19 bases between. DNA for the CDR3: TGTGCCAGCAGCCAAGGATCGTCAGGCGGGACCTACGAGCAGTACTTC. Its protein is CASSQGSSGGTYEQYF.

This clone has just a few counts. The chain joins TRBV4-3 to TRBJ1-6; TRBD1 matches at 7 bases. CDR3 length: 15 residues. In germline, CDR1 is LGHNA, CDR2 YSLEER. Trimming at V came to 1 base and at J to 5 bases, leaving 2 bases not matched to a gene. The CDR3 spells CASSQATGDNSPLHF. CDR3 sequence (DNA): TGCGCCAGCAGCCAAGCCACAGGGGATAATTCACCCCTCCACTTT.

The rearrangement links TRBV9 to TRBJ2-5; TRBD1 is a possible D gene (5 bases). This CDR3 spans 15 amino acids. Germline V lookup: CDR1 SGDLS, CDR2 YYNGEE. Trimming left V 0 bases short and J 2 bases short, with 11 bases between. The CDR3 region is CASSVASAGQETQYF. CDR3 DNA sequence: TGTGCCAGCAGCGTAGCTTCGGCAGGGCAAGAGACCCAGTACTTC.

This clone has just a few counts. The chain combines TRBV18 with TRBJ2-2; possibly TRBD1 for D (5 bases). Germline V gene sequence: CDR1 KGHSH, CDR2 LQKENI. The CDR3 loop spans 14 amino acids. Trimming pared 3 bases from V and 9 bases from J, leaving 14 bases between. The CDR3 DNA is TGTGCCAGCTCACCGGACAACTCAATACGGGAGCTGTTTTTT. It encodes CASSPDNSIRELFF.

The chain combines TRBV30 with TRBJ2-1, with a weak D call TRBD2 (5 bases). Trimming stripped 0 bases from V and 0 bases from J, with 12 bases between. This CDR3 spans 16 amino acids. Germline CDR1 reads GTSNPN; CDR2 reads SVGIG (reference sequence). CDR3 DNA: TGTGCCTGGAGTGTCGGGGAATCCTACTCCTACAATGAGCAGTTCTTC. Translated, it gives CAWSVGESYSYNEQFF.

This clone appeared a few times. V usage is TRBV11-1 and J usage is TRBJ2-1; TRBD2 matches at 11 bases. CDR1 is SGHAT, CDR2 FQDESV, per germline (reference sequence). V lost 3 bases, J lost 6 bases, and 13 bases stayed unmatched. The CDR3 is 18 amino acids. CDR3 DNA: TGTGCCAGCAGCTTGAGTCTAGCGGGGGGCCGGACGTTCAATGAGCAGTTCTTC. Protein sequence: CASSLSLAGGRTFNEQFF.

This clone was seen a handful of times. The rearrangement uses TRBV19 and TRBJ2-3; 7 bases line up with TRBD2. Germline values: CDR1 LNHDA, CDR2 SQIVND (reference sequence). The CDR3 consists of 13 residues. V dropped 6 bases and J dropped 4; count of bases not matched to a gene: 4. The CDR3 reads CASRGGRADTQYF. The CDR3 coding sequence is TGTGCCAGTAGAGGAGGGAGGGCAGATACGCAGTATTTT. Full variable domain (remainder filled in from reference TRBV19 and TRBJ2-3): DGGITQSPKYLFRKEGQNVTLSCEQNLNHDAMYWYRQDPGQGLRLIYYSQIVNDFQKGDIAEGYSVSREKKESFPLTVTSAQKNPTAFYLCASRGGRADTQYFGPGTRLTVL.

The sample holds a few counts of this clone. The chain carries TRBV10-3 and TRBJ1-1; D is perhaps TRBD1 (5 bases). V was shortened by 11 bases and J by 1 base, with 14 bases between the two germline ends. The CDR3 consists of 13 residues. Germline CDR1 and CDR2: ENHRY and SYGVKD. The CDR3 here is CASKGWENTEAFF. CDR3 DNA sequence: TGTGCCTCAAAGGGGTGGGAGAACACTGAAGCTTTCTTT.

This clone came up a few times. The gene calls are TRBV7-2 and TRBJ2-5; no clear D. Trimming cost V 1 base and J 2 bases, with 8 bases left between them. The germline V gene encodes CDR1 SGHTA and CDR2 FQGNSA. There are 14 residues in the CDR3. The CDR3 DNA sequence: TGTGCCAGCAGCTTAGGCAGGCCTCAAGAGACCCAGTACTTC. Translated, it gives CASSLGRPQETQYF.

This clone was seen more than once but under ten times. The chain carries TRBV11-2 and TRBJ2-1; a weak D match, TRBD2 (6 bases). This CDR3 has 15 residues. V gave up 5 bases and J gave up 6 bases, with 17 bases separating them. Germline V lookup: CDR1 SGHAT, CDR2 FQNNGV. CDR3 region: CASSPSTSRRNEQFF. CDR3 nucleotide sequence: TGTGCCAGCAGCCCCTCGACTAGTCGCCGCAATGAGCAGTTCTTC. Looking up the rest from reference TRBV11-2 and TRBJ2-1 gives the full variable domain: EAGVAQSPRYKIIEKRQSVAFWCNPISGHATLYWYQQILGQGPKLLIQFQNNGVVDDSQLPKDRFSAERLKGVDSTLKIQPAKLEDSAVYLCASSPSTSRRNEQFFGPGTRLTVL.